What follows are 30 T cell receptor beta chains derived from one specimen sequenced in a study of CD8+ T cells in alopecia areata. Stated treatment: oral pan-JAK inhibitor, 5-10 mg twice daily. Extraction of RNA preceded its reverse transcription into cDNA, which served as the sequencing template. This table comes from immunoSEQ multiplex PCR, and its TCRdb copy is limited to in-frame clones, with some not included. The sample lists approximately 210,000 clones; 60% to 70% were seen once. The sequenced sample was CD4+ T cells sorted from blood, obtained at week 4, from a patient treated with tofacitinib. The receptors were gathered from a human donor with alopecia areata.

CDR3 loop: CASSVRSPPSGQYF. In DNA, the CDR3 is TGTGCCAGCAGTGTGCGCAGCCCACCCTCGGGGCAGTACTTC. This chain connects TRBV2 to TRBJ2-7; D is unclear. CDR3 length: 14 amino acids. V was cut by 4 bases and J by 9 bases, with 19 bases left in between. The germline V gene has CDR1 SNHLY and CDR2 FYNNEI.

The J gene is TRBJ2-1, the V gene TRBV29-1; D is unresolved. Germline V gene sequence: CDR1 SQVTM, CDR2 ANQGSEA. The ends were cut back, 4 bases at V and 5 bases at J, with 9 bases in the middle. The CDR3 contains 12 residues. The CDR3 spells CSVGSVHNEQFF. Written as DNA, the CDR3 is TGCAGCGTTGGAAGCGTCCACAATGAGCAGTTCTTC.

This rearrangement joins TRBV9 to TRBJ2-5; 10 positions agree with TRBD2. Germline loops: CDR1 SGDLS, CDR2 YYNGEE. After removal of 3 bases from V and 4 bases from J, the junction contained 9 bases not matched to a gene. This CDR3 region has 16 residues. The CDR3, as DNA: TGTGCCAGCAGCGAGGGGAGCGGGGGGGCTGGAGAGACCCAGTACTTC. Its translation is CASSEGSGGAGETQYF.

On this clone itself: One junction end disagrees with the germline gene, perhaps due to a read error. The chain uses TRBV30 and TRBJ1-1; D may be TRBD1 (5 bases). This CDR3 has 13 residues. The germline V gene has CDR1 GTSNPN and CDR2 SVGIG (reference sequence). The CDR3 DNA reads TGTGCCTGGAGTTCAGGGAGGAACGCTGAAGCTTTCTTT. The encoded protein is CAWSSGRNAEAFF.

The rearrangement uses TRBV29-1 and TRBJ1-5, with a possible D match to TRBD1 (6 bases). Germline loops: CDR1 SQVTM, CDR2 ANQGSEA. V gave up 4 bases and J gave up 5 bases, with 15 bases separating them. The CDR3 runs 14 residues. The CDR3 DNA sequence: TGCAGCGTTGTAGGGGGGAGCGCGGATCAGCCCCAGCATTTT. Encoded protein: CSVVGGSADQPQHF.

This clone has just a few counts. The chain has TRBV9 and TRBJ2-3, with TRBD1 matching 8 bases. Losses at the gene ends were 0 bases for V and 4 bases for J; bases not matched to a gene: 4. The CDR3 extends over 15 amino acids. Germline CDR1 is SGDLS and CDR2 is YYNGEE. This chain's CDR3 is CASSVGPQGADTQYF. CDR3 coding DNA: TGTGCCAGCAGCGTAGGGCCACAGGGGGCAGATACGCAGTATTTT.

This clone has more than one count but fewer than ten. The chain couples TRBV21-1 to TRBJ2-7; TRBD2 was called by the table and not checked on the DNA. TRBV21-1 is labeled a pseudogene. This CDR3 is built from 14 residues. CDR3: CASPNKDSSYEQYF. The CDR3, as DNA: TGTGCCAGCCCCAACAAGGACTCTAGCTACGAGCAGTACTTC.

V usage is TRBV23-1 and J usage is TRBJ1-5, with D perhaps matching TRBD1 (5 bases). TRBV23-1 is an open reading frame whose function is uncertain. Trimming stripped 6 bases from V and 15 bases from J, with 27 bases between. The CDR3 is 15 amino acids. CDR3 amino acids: CASRPEGVVGDPRHF. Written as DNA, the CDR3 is TGCGCCAGCAGGCCGGAAGGGGTCGTGGGTGATCCTCGGCATTTT.

The CDR3 reads CSVEGDSTYEQYF. As DNA, the CDR3 is TGCAGCGTTGAAGGGGACAGCACCTACGAGCAGTACTTC. V and J are TRBV29-1 and TRBJ2-7; 7 bases line up with TRBD1. Germline lookup yields CDR1 SQVTM and CDR2 ANQGSEA. The CDR3 length is 13 residues. After removal of 1 base from V and 2 bases from J, the junction contained 2 bases not matched to a gene.

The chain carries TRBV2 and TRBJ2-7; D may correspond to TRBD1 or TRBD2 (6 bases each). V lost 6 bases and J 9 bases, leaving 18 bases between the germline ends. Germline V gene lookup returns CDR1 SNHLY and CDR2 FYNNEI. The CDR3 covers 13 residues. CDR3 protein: CASSPQGDGGQYF. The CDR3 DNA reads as TGTGCCAGCAGCCCACAGGGCGACGGGGGGCAGTACTTC.

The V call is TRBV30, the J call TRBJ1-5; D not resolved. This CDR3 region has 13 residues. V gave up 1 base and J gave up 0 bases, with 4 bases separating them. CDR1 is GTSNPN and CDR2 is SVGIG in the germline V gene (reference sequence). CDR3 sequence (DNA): TGTGCCTGGAGTGGTCTTAGCAATCAGCCCCAGCATTTT. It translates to CAWSGLSNQPQHF.

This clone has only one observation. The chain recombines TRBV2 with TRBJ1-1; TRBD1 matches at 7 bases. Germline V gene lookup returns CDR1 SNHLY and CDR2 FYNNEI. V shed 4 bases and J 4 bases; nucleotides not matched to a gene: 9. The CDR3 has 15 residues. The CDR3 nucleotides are TGTGCCAGCAGTGTCTCGACAGGGAGGGCCACTGAAGCTTTCTTT. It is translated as CASSVSTGRATEAFF.

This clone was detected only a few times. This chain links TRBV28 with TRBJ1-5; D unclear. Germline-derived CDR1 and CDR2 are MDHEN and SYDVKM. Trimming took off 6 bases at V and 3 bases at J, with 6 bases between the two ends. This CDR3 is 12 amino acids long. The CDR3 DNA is TGTGCCAGCAGGATCATCAATCAGCCCCAGCATTTT. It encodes CASRIINQPQHF.

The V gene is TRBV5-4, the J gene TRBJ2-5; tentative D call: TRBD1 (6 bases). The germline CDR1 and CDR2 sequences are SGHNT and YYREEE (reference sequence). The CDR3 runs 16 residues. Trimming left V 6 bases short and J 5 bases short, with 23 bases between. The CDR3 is CASTTPGAGLGETQYF. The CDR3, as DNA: TGTGCCAGCACAACACCAGGGGCTGGGTTAGGGGAGACCCAGTACTTC.

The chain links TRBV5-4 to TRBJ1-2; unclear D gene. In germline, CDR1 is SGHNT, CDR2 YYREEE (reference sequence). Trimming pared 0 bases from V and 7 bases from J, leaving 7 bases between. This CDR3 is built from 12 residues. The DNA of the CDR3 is TGTGCCAGCAGCTTGGCATGGGGTGGCTACACCTTC. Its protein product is CASSLAWGGYTF. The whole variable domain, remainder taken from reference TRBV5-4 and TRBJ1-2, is ETGVTQSPTHLIKTRGQQVTLRCSSQSGHNTVSWYQQALGQGPQFIFQYYREEENGRGNFPPRFSGLQFPNYSSELNVNALELDDSALYLCASSLAWGGYTFGSGTRLTVV.

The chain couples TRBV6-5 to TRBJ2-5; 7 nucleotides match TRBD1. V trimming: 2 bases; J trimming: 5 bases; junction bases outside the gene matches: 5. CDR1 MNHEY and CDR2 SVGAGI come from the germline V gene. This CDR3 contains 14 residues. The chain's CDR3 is CASSYLGQEETQYF. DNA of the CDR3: TGTGCCAGCAGTTACCTAGGACAGGAGGAGACCCAGTACTTC.

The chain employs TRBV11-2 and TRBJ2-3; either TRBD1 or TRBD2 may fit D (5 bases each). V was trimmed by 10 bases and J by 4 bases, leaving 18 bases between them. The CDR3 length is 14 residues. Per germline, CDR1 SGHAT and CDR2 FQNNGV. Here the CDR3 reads CATRDPSHPDTQYF. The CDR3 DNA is TGTGCCACCCGGGACCCCAGCCACCCAGATACGCAGTATTTT.

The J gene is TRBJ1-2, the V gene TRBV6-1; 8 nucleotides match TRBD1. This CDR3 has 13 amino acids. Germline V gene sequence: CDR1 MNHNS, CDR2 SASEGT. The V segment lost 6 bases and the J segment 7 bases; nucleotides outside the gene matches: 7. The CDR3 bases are TGTGCCAGCAGGATCGGACAGGGATCTGGCTACACCTTC. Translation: CASRIGQGSGYTF.

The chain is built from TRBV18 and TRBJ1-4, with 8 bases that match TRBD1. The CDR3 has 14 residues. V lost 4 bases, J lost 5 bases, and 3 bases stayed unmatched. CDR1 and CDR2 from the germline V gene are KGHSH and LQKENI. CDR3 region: CASSLGQANEKLFF. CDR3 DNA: TGTGCCAGCTCACTGGGACAGGCCAATGAAAAACTGTTTTTT.

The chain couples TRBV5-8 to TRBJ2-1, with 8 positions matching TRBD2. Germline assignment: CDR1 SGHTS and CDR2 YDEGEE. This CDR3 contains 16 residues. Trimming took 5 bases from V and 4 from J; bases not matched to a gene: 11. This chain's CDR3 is CASRTVTRGVYNEQFF. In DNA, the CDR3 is TGTGCCAGCAGGACAGTAACGCGGGGGGTTTACAATGAGCAGTTCTTC. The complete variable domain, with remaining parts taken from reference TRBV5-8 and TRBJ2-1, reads EAGVTQSPTHLIKTRGQQATLRCSPISGHTSVYWYQQALGLGLQFLLWYDEGEERNRGNFPPRFSGRQFPNYSSELNVNALELEDSALYLCASRTVTRGVYNEQFFGPGTRLTVL.

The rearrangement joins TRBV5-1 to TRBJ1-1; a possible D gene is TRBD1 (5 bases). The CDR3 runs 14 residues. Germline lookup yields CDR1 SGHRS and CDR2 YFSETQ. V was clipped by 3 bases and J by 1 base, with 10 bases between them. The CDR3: CASSWGGPNTEAFF. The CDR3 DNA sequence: TGCGCCAGCAGCTGGGGGGGACCGAACACTGAAGCTTTCTTT.

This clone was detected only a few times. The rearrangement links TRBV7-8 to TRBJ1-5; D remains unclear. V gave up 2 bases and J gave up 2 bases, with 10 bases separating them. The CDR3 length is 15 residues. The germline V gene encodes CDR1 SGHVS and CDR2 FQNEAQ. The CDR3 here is CASSLQWFGNQPQHF. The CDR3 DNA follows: TGTGCCAGCAGCTTACAATGGTTCGGCAATCAGCCCCAGCATTTT.

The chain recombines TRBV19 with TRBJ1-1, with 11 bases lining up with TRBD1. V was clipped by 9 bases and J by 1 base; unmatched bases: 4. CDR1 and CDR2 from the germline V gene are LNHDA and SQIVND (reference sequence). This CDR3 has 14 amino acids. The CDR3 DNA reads TGTGCCAGCGGACAGGGGGCGAGGAACACTGAAGCTTTCTTT. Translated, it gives CASGQGARNTEAFF.

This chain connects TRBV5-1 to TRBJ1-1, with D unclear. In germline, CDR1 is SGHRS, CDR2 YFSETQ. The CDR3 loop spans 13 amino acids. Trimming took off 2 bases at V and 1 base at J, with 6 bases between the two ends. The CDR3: CASSFEGNTEAFF. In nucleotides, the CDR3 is TGCGCCAGCAGCTTTGAAGGGAACACTGAAGCTTTCTTT.

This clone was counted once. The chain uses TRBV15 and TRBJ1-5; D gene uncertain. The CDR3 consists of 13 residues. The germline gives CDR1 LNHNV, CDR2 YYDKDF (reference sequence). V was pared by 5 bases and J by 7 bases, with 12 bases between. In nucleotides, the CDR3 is TGTGCCACCAGCGGCCACGCTGGGCAGCCCCAGCATTTT. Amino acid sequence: CATSGHAGQPQHF. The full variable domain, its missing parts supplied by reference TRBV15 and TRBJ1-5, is DAMVIQNPRYQVTQFGKPVTLSCSQTLNHNVMYWYQQKSSQAPKLLFHYYDKDFNNEADTPDNFQSRRPNTSFCFLDIRSPGLGDTAMYLCATSGHAGQPQHFGDGTRLSIL.

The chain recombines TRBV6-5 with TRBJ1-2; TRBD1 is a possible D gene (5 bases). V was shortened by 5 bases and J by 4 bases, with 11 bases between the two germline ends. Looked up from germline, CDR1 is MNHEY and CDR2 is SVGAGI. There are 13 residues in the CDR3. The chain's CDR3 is CASSKGLGYGYTF. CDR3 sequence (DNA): TGTGCCAGCAGTAAGGGGTTAGGCTATGGCTACACCTTC.

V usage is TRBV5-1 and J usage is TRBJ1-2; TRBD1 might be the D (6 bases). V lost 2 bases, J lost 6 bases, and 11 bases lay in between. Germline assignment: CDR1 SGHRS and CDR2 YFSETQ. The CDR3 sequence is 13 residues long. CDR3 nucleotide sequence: TGCGCCAGCAGCTTATCGGGGGCTGATGGCTACACCTTC. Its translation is CASSLSGADGYTF.

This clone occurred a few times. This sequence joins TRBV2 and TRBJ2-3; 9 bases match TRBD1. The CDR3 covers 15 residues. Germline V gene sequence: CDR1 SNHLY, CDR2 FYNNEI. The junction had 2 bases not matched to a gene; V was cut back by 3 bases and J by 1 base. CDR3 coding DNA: TGTGCCAGCAGTGACAGGACAGGGGGCACAGATACGCAGTATTTT. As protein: CASSDRTGGTDTQYF.

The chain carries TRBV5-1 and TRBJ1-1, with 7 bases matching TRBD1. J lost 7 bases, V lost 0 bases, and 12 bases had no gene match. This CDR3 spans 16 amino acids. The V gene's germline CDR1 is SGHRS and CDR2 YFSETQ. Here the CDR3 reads CASSLASSRGRNEAFF. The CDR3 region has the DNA TGCGCCAGCAGCTTGGCATCTAGTAGGGGGCGAAATGAAGCTTTCTTT.

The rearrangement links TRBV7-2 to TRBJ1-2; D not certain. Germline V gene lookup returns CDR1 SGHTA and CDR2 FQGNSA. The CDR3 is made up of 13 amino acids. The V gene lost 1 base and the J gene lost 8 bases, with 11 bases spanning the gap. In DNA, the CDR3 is TGTGCCAGCAGCTTAGAAGTGGGGTTAGGCTACACCTTC. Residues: CASSLEVGLGYTF.